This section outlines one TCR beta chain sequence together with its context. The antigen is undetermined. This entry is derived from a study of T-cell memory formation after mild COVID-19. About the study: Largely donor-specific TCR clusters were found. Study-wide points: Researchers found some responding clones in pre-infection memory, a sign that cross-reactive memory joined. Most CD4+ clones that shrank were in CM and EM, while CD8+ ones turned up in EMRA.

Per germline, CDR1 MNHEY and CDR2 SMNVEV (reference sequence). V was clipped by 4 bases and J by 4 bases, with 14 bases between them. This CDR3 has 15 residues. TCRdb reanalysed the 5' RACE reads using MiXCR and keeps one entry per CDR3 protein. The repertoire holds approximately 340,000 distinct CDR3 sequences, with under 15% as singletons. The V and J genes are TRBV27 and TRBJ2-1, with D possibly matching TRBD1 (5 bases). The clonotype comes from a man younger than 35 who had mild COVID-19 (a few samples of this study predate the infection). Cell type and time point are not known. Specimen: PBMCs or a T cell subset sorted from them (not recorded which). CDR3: CASSSSPTDYNEQFF. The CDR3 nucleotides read TGTGCCAGCAGTTCCTCCCCGACAGATTACAATGAGCAGTTCTTC.